This TCR beta chain is from a study of T cells in Graves' hyperthyroidism and ophthalmopathy. RNA transcripts gave rise to amplified TCR beta CDR3 regions. HTBI primers drove first-round RT-PCR of the TCR CDR3. TCRdb independently ran MiXCR on the multiplex PCR reads; one entry per CDR3 protein. The sample carries over 300,000 distinct CDR3 sequences, approximately 15% recorded once. The CDR3 consists of 15 residues. Germline V lookup: CDR1 LNHDA, CDR2 SQIVND (reference sequence). V lost 6 bases to trimming and J lost 2 bases, with 14 bases between them. The table lists this clonotype with a few counts.

This chain uses TRBV19 with TRBJ1-5; tentatively, D is TRBD1 (5 bases). This clonotype was sampled from a woman in her fifties or sixties with Graves' hyperthyroidism. Input material: blood. CDR3 loop: CASRDKSAGNQPQHF. In DNA, the CDR3 is TGTGCCAGTAGGGACAAAAGTGCTGGCAATCAGCCCCAGCATTTT.